This T cell receptor beta chain appears in the sequencing data of a study of cytotoxic CD8 clonotypes in ibrutinib-treated CLL. Sequencing used immunoSEQ multiplex PCR; TCRdb keeps in-frame clones, though not all of them. The repertoire holds just over 65,000 clones, with under 70% as singletons. Germline CDR1 reads SGHRS; CDR2 reads YFSETQ. This CDR3 is built from 14 residues. Of note for this clone: At one end, the junction sequence differs from germline, possibly due to a read error.

The chain employs TRBV5-1 and TRBJ2-5; D may be TRBD1 or TRBD2 (6 bases each). The clonotype was recovered from a human donor with chronic lymphocytic leukemia. Source: PBMCs, taken after 12 months of ibrutinib treatment. In DNA, the CDR3 is TGCGCCAGCAGCTTGGCTGGGGGGCAAGGGACCCAGTACTTC. It yields the protein CASSLAGGQGTQYF.